This record concerns one TCR beta chain sequence. Its specificity is unknown. This table comes from immunoSEQ multiplex PCR, and its TCRdb copy is limited to in-frame clones, with some not included. The sample includes more than 75,000 clones, approximately 90% seen only once; the top ten take 0.3% to 0.35%. The entry originates in a study of graft-versus-host responses after intestinal transplantation. The overall study: Isolated intestinal, liver-intestinal, or multivisceral transplants had been given to the recipients.

This CDR3 spans 16 amino acids. The trim removed 3 bases at V and 10 bases at J, leaving 12 bases unmatched. The germline gives CDR1 SGHDT, CDR2 YYEEEE. This sequence joins TRBV5-6 and TRBJ2-3, with 12 bases fitting TRBD2. The receptor was derived from a human donor who was the organ donor for an intestinal transplant. The material sequenced was unstimulated CD4+ T cells sorted from spleen or lymph node cells, taken before transplant. CDR3: CASSWILAGGRRPQYF. The CDR3 nucleotides are TGTGCCAGCAGCTGGATACTAGCGGGGGGCCGCCGTCCGCAGTATTTT. The full variable domain, in which reference TRBV5-6 and TRBJ2-3 provide the parts outside the CDR3, is DAGVTQSPTHLIKTRGQQVTLRCSPKSGHDTVSWYQQALGQGPQFIFQYYEEEERQRGNFPDRFSGHQFPNYSSELNVNALLLGDSALYLCASSWILAGGRRPQYFGPGTRLTVL.